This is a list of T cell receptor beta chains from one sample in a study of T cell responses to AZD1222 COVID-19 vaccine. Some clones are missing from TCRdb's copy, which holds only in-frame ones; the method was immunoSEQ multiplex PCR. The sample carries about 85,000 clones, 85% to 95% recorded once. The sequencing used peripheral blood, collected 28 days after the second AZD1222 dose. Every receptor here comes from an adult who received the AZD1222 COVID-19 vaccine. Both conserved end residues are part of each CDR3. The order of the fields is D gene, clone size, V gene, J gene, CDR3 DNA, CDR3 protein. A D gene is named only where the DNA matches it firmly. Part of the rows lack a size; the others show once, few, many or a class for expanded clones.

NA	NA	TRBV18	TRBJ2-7	TGTGCCAGCTCATGGGGGTCCGGCGAGCAGTACTTC	CASSWGSGEQYF
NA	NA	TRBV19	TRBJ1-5	TGTGCCAGTAGTGGTCAAATCCATCAGCCCCAGCATTTT	CASSGQIHQPQHF
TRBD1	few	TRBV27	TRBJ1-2	TGTGCCAGCAGTTTGGTACGACAGGGGGCTTCGGTTGGCTACACCTTC	CASSLVRQGASVGYTF
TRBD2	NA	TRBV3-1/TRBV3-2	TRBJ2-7	TGTGCCAGCAGCCAAAAGGGACTAGTGAGGGCCGAGCAGTACTTC	CASSQKGLVRAEQYF
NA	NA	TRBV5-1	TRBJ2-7	TGCGCCAGCAGCTCGGCCCTTGCCCGCTACGAGCAGTACTTC	CASSSALARYEQYF
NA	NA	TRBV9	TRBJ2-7	TGTGCCAGCAGCGTAGCTGGACAGACCTACGAGCAGTACTTC	CASSVAGQTYEQYF
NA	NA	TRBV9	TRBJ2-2	TGTGCCAGCAGCGTATCGGGTTTCAACGGGGAGCTGTTTTTT	CASSVSGFNGELFF
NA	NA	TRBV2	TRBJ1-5	TGTGCCAGCAGTGAACGCGGGTTTCAGCCCCAGCATTTT	CASSERGFQPQHF
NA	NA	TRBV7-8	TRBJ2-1	TGTGCCAGCAGCTTGGCCCTTTACGGGACCAATGAGCAGTTCTTC	CASSLALYGTNEQFF
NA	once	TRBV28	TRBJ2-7	TGTGCCAGCAGTTTGCCCCAGGGTGGGAAGTACTTC	CASSLPQGGKYF
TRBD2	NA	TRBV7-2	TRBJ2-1	TGTGCCAGCAGCCAAAGTTCAAGCGGGGCCTACAATGAGCAGTTCTTC	CASSQSSSGAYNEQFF
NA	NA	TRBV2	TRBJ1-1	TGTGCCAGCAGTACGGGGTTGAACACTGAAGCTTTCTTT	CASSTGLNTEAFF
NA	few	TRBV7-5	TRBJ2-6	NA	CVRSLGVGSGANVLTF
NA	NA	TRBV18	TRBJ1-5	TGTGCCAGCTCACCAGGTGGCAGGAATCAGCCCCAGCATTTT	CASSPGGRNQPQHF
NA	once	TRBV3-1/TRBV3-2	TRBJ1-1	TGTGCCAGCAGCCAGGATGGGACAACCACTGAAGCTTTCTTT	CASSQDGTTTEAFF
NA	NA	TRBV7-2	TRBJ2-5	TGTGCCAGCAGCCTTGCGAGCGATCCTCAAGAGACCCAGTACTTC	CASSLASDPQETQYF
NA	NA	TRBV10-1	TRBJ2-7	TGCGCCAGCAGTGACACGGGCGTCTCCTACGAGCAGTACTTC	CASSDTGVSYEQYF
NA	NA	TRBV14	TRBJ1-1	TGTGCCAGCAGCCACGTGAGGTGGGGAGAGAACACTGAAGCTTTCTTT	CASSHVRWGENTEAFF
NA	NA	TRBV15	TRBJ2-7	TGTGCCACCAGCACTGGGTCGGACGCCTTGGGAGAGCAGTACTTC	CATSTGSDALGEQYF
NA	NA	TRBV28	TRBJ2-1	TGTGCCAGCAGTTTCTTGCAGGGAAGCTCCTACAATGAGCAGTTCTTC	CASSFLQGSSYNEQFF
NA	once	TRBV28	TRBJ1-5	TGTGCCAGCAGTCCTGAAGGGACTGGAATTTTGCATCAGCCCCAGCATTTT	CASSPEGTGILHQPQHF
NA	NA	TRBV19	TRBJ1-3	TGTGCCAGTACCCGACAATCCAGGCAGCCGCACCTACTCTCTGGAAACACCATATATTTT	CASTRQSRQPHLLSGNTIYF
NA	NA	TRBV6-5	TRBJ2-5	TGTGCCAGCAAGAAATGGACGCTCCAAGAGACCCAGTACTTC	CASKKWTLQETQYF
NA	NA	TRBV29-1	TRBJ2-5	TGCAGCGTTGAAGTTGGGGGCAGCCAAGAGACCCAGTACTTC	CSVEVGGSQETQYF
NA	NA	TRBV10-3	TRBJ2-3	TGTGCCATCAGTAAGGGGGTCGGTACGCAGTATTTT	CAISKGVGTQYF
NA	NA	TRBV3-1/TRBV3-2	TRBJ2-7	TGTGCCAGCAGCCAAGGTGTGGGAGGGGGTTACGAGCAGTACTTC	CASSQGVGGGYEQYF
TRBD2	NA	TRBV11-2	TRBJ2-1	TGTGCCAGCAGCTTCCACCCCGGGACTAGCGGGAGGGGCTACAATGAGCAGTTCTTC	CASSFHPGTSGRGYNEQFF
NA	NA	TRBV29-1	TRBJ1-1	TGCAGCGCAGCCGGGACAATGAACACTGAAGCTTTCTTT	CSAAGTMNTEAFF
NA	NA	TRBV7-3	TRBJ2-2	TGTGCCAGCAGCGCCTATAACCCAGGGGAGCTGTTTTTT	CASSAYNPGELFF
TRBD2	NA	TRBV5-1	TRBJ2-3	TGCGCCAGCAGCATGGGGACTAGCGGGAAAGTAGATACGCAGTATTTT	CASSMGTSGKVDTQYF
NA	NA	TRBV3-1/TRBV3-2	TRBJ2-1	TGTGCCAGCAGCTACAGAAGTTACAATGAGCAGTTCTTC	CASSYRSYNEQFF
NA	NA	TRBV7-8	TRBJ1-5	TGTGCCAGCAGCCCTGATTATCAGCCCCAGCATTTT	CASSPDYQPQHF
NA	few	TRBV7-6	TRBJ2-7	TGTGCCAGCAGCTTACTCGCAGGAGGCTACGAGCAGTACTTC	CASSLLAGGYEQYF
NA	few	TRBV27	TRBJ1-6	TGTGCCAGCAGTTCGGACAGCTCCTATAATTCACCCCTCCACTTT	CASSSDSSYNSPLHF
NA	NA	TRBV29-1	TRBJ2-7	TGCAGCGTTGGTGAACCGGTGGTGGAGCAGTACTTC	CSVGEPVVEQYF
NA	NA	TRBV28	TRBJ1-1	TGTGCCAGCAGTCGGATTGAAGCTTTCTTT	CASSRIEAFF
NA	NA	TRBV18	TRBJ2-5	TGTGCCAGCTCACCACCGCGGGGAGTAGAGACCCAGTACTTC	CASSPPRGVETQYF
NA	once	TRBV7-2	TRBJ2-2	TGTGCCAGCAGCCTAGGCGGAAGCACCGGGGAGCTGTTTTTT	CASSLGGSTGELFF
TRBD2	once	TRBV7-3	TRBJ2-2	TGTGCCAGCAGCATTACTAGCGGGAGTCGGAGCGGGGAGCTGTTTTTT	CASSITSGSRSGELFF
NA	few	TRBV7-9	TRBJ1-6	TGTGCCAGCAGCTCACAGGGAGGGGATTCACCCCTCCACTTT	CASSSQGGDSPLHF
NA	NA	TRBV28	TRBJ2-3	TGTGCCAGCAGTTCACCTGGGGATTACACAGATACGCAGTATTTT	CASSSPGDYTDTQYF
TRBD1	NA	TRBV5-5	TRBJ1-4	TGTGCCAGCAGCTTGGGGGGGACAGGGCTAGAAAAACTGTTTTTT	CASSLGGTGLEKLFF
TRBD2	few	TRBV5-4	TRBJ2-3	TGTGCCAGCAGCCCGGGACTAGCGGCAGACACAGATACGCAGTATTTT	CASSPGLAADTDTQYF
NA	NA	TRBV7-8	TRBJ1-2	TGTGCCAGCAGCGAGACAGGTTCCTATGGCTACACCTTC	CASSETGSYGYTF
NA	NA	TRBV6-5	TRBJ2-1	TGTGCCAGCAGCCGTAACAATGAGCAGTTCTTC	CASSRNNEQFF
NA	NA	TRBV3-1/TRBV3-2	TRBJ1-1	TGTGCCAGCAGCCAAGTGCAGACGAACACTGAAGCTTTCTTT	CASSQVQTNTEAFF